Below are 10 T cell receptor beta chains sequenced from a single sample in a study of T-cell memory formation after mild COVID-19 (TCRdb year 2021). The library was prepared using 5' RACE. TCRdb shows the sequencer as Illumina NovaSeq 6000. Using fastp trimming at Q25 and MiXCR clonotype assembly, TCRdb reanalyzed the public sequencing data and kept in-frame beta chains. Merged by CDR3 protein, the rows form single entries marked with the most common genes and DNA. The sample has roughly 450,000 distinct CDR3 sequences on record, approximately 18% of them singletons. The ten largest account for roughly an eighth of the sample. The sequenced sample was PBMCs or a T cell subset sorted from them (not recorded which). These receptors came from an adult woman who had mild COVID-19 (a few samples of this study predate the infection). The sample titles of this study are shuffled in the database, so cell type and time point are left out; the donor was told from shared clones.

This clonotype was counted a few times. The chain uses TRBV11-2 and TRBJ2-3; D unclear. CDR1 is SGHAT and CDR2 is FQNNGV in the germline V gene. The germline V and J ends were trimmed by 1 base and 1 base, with 12 bases remaining between them. The CDR3 loop spans 16 amino acids. CDR3 in amino acids: CASSLVSQKRTDTQYF. DNA for the CDR3: TGTGCCAGCAGCTTAGTGTCCCAGAAACGCACAGATACGCAGTATTTT.

This clonotype was recorded a few times. The chain uses TRBV12-3 or TRBV12-4 and TRBJ2-7; D not certain. Trimming took off 6 bases at V and 3 bases at J, with 12 bases between the two ends. This CDR3 contains 13 residues. In DNA form, the CDR3 reads TGTGCCAGCAGGCCCCGAACCGACTACGAGCAGTACTTC. This encodes CASRPRTDYEQYF.

This clonotype was seen a handful of times. V is TRBV9 and J is TRBJ2-2; D not certain. This CDR3 region has 12 residues. Trimming took off 6 bases at V and 6 bases at J, with 9 bases between the two ends. Per germline, CDR1 SGDLS and CDR2 YYNGEE. The CDR3 nucleotides are TGTGCCAGCACCTCAATGGCCGGGGAGCTGTTTTTT. Protein product: CASTSMAGELFF.

This clonotype was found many times. The chain couples TRBV25-1 to TRBJ2-7; TRBD1 agrees at 7 bases. The CDR3 runs 15 residues. Unmatched junction bases numbered 15, after V lost 4 bases and J lost 9 bases. The V gene's germline CDR1 is MGHDK and CDR2 SYGVNS. DNA for the CDR3: TGTGCCAGCAGTGGTACAGGGGCCTTAACGCCACGGCAGTACTTC. It encodes CASSGTGALTPRQYF.

In this sample, this clonotype turned up once. This chain joins TRBV20-1 and TRBJ1-2, with 8 nucleotides matching TRBD1. CDR3 length: 13 amino acids. Germline V gene sequence: CDR1 DFQATT, CDR2 SNEGSKA (reference sequence). V dropped 6 bases and J dropped 8; count of bases not matched to a gene: 11. CDR3 sequence (DNA): TGCAGTGCGCGGACAGGGCCGGTAGGAGGCTACACCTTC. Translated, it gives CSARTGPVGGYTF.

This clonotype was counted between two and nine times. The chain is built from TRBV6-2 or TRBV6-3 and TRBJ1-5; D unclear. The CDR3 loop spans 17 amino acids. Looked up from germline, CDR1 is MNHEY and CDR2 is SVGEGT. The V end lost 2 bases, the J end lost 4 bases, and 18 bases lay between the germline ends. The CDR3: CASSYDLLGQTNQPQHF. Written as DNA, the CDR3 is TGTGCCAGCAGTTACGATTTATTGGGTCAGACTAATCAGCCCCAGCATTTT.

This clonotype was observed a handful of times. The rearrangement joins TRBV24-1 to TRBJ1-1; no clear D gene. Trimming cost V 6 bases and J 8 bases, with 9 bases left between them. CDR1 is KGHDR, CDR2 SFDVKD, per germline. The CDR3 runs 11 residues. In DNA form, the CDR3 reads TGTGCCACCAGTTTAGGAGGCGAAGCTTTCTTT. This codes for CATSLGGEAFF.

The CDR3 DNA reads as TGCGCCAGCAAGAGAGGGGACTCGACAGATACGCAGTATTTT. Its translation: CASKRGDSTDTQYF. The chain combines TRBV5-1 with TRBJ2-3; a possible D gene is TRBD2 (6 bases). Trimming cost V 6 bases and J 3 bases, with 14 bases left between them. The CDR3 has 14 amino acids. The germline V gene encodes CDR1 SGHRS and CDR2 YFSETQ. Full variable domain (remainder filled in from reference TRBV5-1 and TRBJ2-3): KAGVTQTPRYLIKTRGQQVTLSCSPISGHRSVSWYQQTPGQGLQFLFEYFSETQRNKGNFPGRFSGRQFSNSRSEMNVSTLELGDSALYLCASKRGDSTDTQYFGPGTRLTVL.

V and J are TRBV19 and TRBJ2-3; 10 nucleotides agree with TRBD1. The CDR3 contains 16 residues. The V gene end was trimmed by 4 bases and the J gene end by 1 base; junction bases not matched to a gene: 5. The V gene's germline CDR1 is LNHDA and CDR2 SQIVND (reference sequence). The DNA of the CDR3 is TGTGCCAGTAGTAGCAGGGGGACAGGGGGCACAGATACGCAGTATTTT. Translated: CASSSRGTGGTDTQYF.

The chain has TRBV30 and TRBJ2-1, with 8 bases fitting TRBD1. Germline-derived CDR1 and CDR2 are GTSNPN and SVGIG (reference sequence). V shed 3 bases, J shed 8 bases, and the junction held 12 bases outside the gene matches. The CDR3 runs to 15 residues. The CDR3 loop reads CAWRNRGSFGDEQFF. DNA of the CDR3: TGTGCCTGGAGGAACAGGGGGTCTTTTGGGGATGAGCAGTTCTTC.